This T cell receptor (beta chain) stems from a study of T cells expressing NK-cell markers. For the study at large: Repertoires of TCR beta were obtained from T cells sorted as CD3+CD56+NKG2C+, CD3+CD56+NKG2C- and CD3+CD56-NKG2C+.

There are 16 residues in the CDR3. CDR1 and CDR2 from the germline V gene are MNHEY and SVGAGI. Reprocessing the 5' RACE reads, TCRdb reports a single entry for every CDR3 protein and omits DNA. The sample shows about 170,000 distinct CDR3 sequences, and around 20% sits with its ten largest clones. The clonotype comes from a man aged 18-69 years in good health. Sequenced sample: blood T cells: a sorted CD56 or NKG2C T cell subset, CD4+ or CD8+ T cells, or bulk PBMC T cells (not recorded which). The chain has TRBV6-5 and TRBJ2-5; TCRdb's D call, TRBD1, is unchecked because there is no DNA. The CDR3 sequence is CASSYWGQGLQETQYF.